The source of this T cell receptor (beta chain) is a study of T cell responses to AZD1222 COVID-19 vaccine. Notes on the study in general: Clonal diversity was possibly underestimated, and white British individuals and females predominated among donors.

Data came from immunoSEQ multiplex PCR; TCRdb stores just in-frame clones and leaves some out. Of about 120,000 clones detected, 80% to 90% appear once; the ten largest clones hold 3.9%. With V trimmed by 0 bases and J by 2 bases, 3 bases remained unmatched. This CDR3 spans 15 amino acids. CDR1 is SGDLS, CDR2 YYNGEE, per germline. A word on this clone: Its antigen is unknown.

Specimen: peripheral blood, collected on day 0 of MenACWY control vaccination. This receptor was obtained from an adult in good health. The chain carries TRBV9 and TRBJ2-7; 9 bases fit TRBD2. This CDR3 is CASSVGQRGAYEQYF. The CDR3 DNA sequence: TGTGCCAGCAGCGTAGGTCAGCGGGGGGCCTACGAGCAGTACTTC.